The 30 T cell receptor beta chains reported below all come from one sample, sequenced in a study of T cells of healthy individuals. TCRdb itself ran the 5' RACE reads through MiXCR, one entry per CDR3 protein. The sample carries some 69,000 distinct CDR3 sequences, roughly 15% recorded once. The source of these receptors is a human donor in good health.

The chain joins TRBV7-6 to TRBJ2-1, with 13 bases identical to TRBD2. Unmatched junction bases numbered 4, after V lost 5 bases and J lost 6 bases. Germline lookup yields CDR1 SGHVS and CDR2 FNYEAQ. The CDR3 extends over 15 amino acids. The CDR3 region is CASSLTSGGGNEQFF. The CDR3 DNA follows: TGTGCCAGCAGCCTCACTAGCGGGGGGGGCAATGAGCAGTTCTTC.

The chain joins TRBV7-9 to TRBJ1-4; D is undetermined. Germline V lookup: CDR1 SEHNR, CDR2 FQNEAQ (reference sequence). The V and J ends lost 5 bases and 7 bases respectively, with 20 bases between them. The CDR3 spans 16 residues. CDR3 protein: CASSPLPRTGTEKLFF. CDR3 nucleotide sequence: TGTGCCAGCAGCCCCCTCCCCCGGACGGGCACTGAAAAACTGTTTTTT.

This clonotype was counted many times. The V call is TRBV27, the J call TRBJ1-4, with D tentatively TRBD1 (6 bases). The CDR3 is 14 amino acids. Germline-derived CDR1 and CDR2 are MNHEY and SMNVEV (reference sequence). V was shortened by 3 bases and J by 8 bases, with 13 bases between the two germline ends. The CDR3 DNA reads as TGTGCCAGCAGTTTTGCCAGGGGTTCCGAAAAACTGTTTTTT. Residues: CASSFARGSEKLFF. The full variable domain, its missing parts supplied by reference TRBV27 and TRBJ1-4, is EAQVTQNPRYLITVTGKKLTVTCSQNMNHEYMSWYRQDPGLGLRQIYYSMNVEVTDKGDVPEGYKVSRKEKRNFPLILESPSPNQTSLYFCASSFARGSEKLFFGSGTQLSVL.

Concerning this clonotype itself: One end of the junction does not line up with germline, which may come from a read error. V usage is TRBV5-5 and J usage is TRBJ1-6, with 7 bases aligning to TRBD1. The CDR3 consists of 17 residues. Germline CDR1 and CDR2: SGHKS and YYEKEE (reference sequence). CDR3 coding DNA: TGTGCCAGCAGCTTGAACCCGGCAGGGGGTTTGAATTCACACCTCCACTTT. As protein: CASSLNPAGGLNSHLHF.

CDR3 bases: TGTGCCAGCAGCTTTACAGGCGGGAGGTTGGGCACCGGGGAGCTGTTTTTT. Residues: CASSFTGGRLGTGELFF. This sequence joins TRBV7-2 and TRBJ2-2, with 8 positions matching TRBD2. The CDR3 sequence is 17 residues long. The germline CDR1 and CDR2 sequences are SGHTA and FQGNSA. V lost 3 bases, J lost 4 bases, and 10 bases stayed unmatched.

This clonotype was counted at least ten times. This is likely a read error, given that the CDR3 carries no conserved phenylalanine or tryptophan at its end. V gene TRBV20-1 combines with J gene TRBJ2-3, with 7 bases fitting TRBD2. CDR1 and CDR2 (germline): DFQATT, SNEGSKA (reference sequence). Trimming cost V 0 bases and J 1 base; bases outside gene matches: 4. The CDR3 extends over 15 amino acids. This chain's CDR3 is CSARDSGSGTDTQYS. In DNA, the CDR3 is TGCAGTGCTAGAGATAGCGGGTCGGGCACAGATACGCAGTATTCT.

This clonotype showed up just a few times. The chain is built from TRBV2 and TRBJ2-1; no clear D gene. There are 12 residues in the CDR3. V was shortened by 4 bases and J by 6 bases, with 7 bases between the two germline ends. Looked up from germline, CDR1 is SNHLY and CDR2 is FYNNEI. The CDR3 nucleotides read TGTGCCAGCAGTGCCCAGTCCAATGAGCAGTTCTTC. This translates into CASSAQSNEQFF.

This clonotype was recorded at least ten times. The genes are TRBV5-6 and TRBJ2-1; 12 bases align to TRBD2. Germline-derived CDR1 and CDR2 are SGHDT and YYEEEE. There are 16 residues in the CDR3. V lost 0 bases and J lost 7; bases outside the gene matches: 5. Here the CDR3 DNA reads TGTGCCAGCAGCTTGGCTAGCGGGGGGGCTAGAAATGAGCAGTTCTTC. Protein product: CASSLASGGARNEQFF.

This clonotype was counted ten times or more. The V gene is TRBV29-1, the J gene TRBJ2-6; D gene uncertain. Between the trimmed V and J ends, which lost 1 base and 1 base, there was a span of 11 bases. This CDR3 is built from 16 residues. From germline, CDR1 is SQVTM and CDR2 ANQGSEA. CDR3 residues: CSVEVPHISGANVLTF. CDR3 bases: TGCAGCGTTGAAGTTCCTCATATTTCTGGGGCCAACGTCCTGACTTTC.

This clonotype was seen many times. The J gene is TRBJ1-1, the V gene TRBV20-1; 8 nucleotides match TRBD1. The germline gives CDR1 DFQATT, CDR2 SNEGSKA (reference sequence). V gave up 0 bases and J gave up 1 base; unmatched junction bases: 7. This CDR3 comprises 16 residues. CDR3 amino acids: CSAREQGASRNTEAFF. DNA of the CDR3: TGCAGTGCTAGAGAGCAGGGGGCATCGAGGAACACTGAAGCTTTCTTT.

The rearrangement links TRBV12-3 or TRBV12-4 to TRBJ1-5; 9 bases fit TRBD1. The V gene end was trimmed by 1 base and the J gene end by 7 bases; junction bases not matched to a gene: 2. The CDR3 sequence is 14 residues long. CDR3 sequence: CASSLGGQGQPQHF. The CDR3 DNA is TGTGCCAGCAGTTTAGGAGGACAGGGGCAGCCCCAGCATTTT.

Here the CDR3 reads CASSLAHRAKFF. Here the CDR3 DNA reads TGTGCCAGCAGCTTAGCCCACAGGGCGAAATTCTTC. The genes are TRBV7-9 and TRBJ2-1, with TRBD1 as a possible D gene (6 bases). V gave up 0 bases and J gave up 16 bases, with 13 bases separating them. This CDR3 has 12 amino acids. In germline, CDR1 is SEHNR, CDR2 FQNEAQ (reference sequence).

In its sample, this clonotype was seen many times. V gene TRBV21-1 combines with J gene TRBJ2-5; the tabulated D call, TRBD1, remains unverified against the DNA. TRBV21-1 is annotated as a pseudogene. The CDR3 has 13 residues. The CDR3: CASSRGQVETQYF. DNA for the CDR3: TGTGCCAGCAGCCGGGGACAGGTTGAGACCCAGTACTTC.

This clonotype occurred many times. The J gene is TRBJ2-7, the V gene TRBV7-6; 8 bases align to TRBD1. After removal of 3 bases from V and 3 bases from J, the junction contained 7 bases not matched to a gene. Germline lookup yields CDR1 SGHVS and CDR2 FNYEAQ. This CDR3 region has 15 residues. The CDR3 loop is CASSFTGTGLYEQYF. CDR3 nucleotide sequence: TGTGCCAGCAGCTTTACCGGGACAGGACTCTACGAGCAGTACTTC.

This sequence joins TRBV15 and TRBJ2-7, with TRBD2 as a possible D gene (5 bases). Trimming took 8 bases from V and 2 from J, leaving 16 bases between them. CDR1 is LNHNV and CDR2 is YYDKDF in the germline V gene (reference sequence). This CDR3 region has 14 residues. The CDR3 is CATPPEGCPYEQYF. DNA for the CDR3: TGTGCCACCCCCCCTGAGGGATGCCCCTACGAGCAGTACTTC.

The V and J genes are TRBV19 and TRBJ2-1, with a tentative D call TRBD2 (5 bases). The ends were cut back, 4 bases at V and 9 bases at J, with 13 bases in the middle. This CDR3 contains 13 residues. CDR1 and CDR2 from the germline V gene are LNHDA and SQIVND (reference sequence). The CDR3 here is CASSNWRTPEQFF. CDR3 nucleotides: TGTGCCAGTAGTAATTGGAGGACTCCTGAGCAGTTCTTC.

This clonotype was seen a few times. The V gene is TRBV4-1, the J gene TRBJ2-5; 7 bases line up with TRBD2. Germline V lookup: CDR1 MGHRA, CDR2 YSYEKL. The CDR3 covers 14 residues. The trim removed 2 bases at V and 5 bases at J, leaving 5 bases unmatched. The CDR3 region is CASSQLLARETQYF. Written as DNA, the CDR3 is TGCGCCAGCAGCCAACTACTAGCGCGGGAGACCCAGTACTTC.

This clonotype was seen many times. J is TRBJ2-1 and V is TRBV11-3, with 12 bases that match TRBD2. The CDR3 extends over 15 amino acids. In germline, CDR1 is SGHNT, CDR2 YENEEA. After removal of 4 bases from V and 8 bases from J, the junction contained 6 bases not matched to a gene. The CDR3 DNA reads as TGTGCCAGCAGCTCCAGACTAGCGGGAGAGCATGAGCAGTTCTTC. Protein: CASSSRLAGEHEQFF.

By share of the sample, this clonotype is medium-sized (0.01 to 0.1%). The chain carries TRBV5-1 and TRBJ2-3; 7 bases agree with TRBD2. Trimming removed 5 bases from V and 2 bases from J; junction bases left unmatched: 11. The germline gives CDR1 SGHRS, CDR2 YFSETQ. The CDR3 sequence is 16 residues long. This CDR3 reads CASSPKAGIFTDTQYF. CDR3 sequence (DNA): TGCGCCAGCAGTCCAAAAGCGGGGATTTTCACAGATACGCAGTATTTT.

This chain joins TRBV14 and TRBJ1-2, with 7 bases matching TRBD1. With V trimmed by 0 bases and J by 6 bases, 10 bases remained unmatched. From germline, CDR1 is SGHDN and CDR2 FVKESK. The CDR3 spans 16 residues. The DNA for the CDR3 is TGTGCCAGCAGCCAAGATTCGGCAGCCAGGGGGGATGGCTACACCTTC. It codes for CASSQDSAARGDGYTF.

There are a few counts of this clonotype. The chain carries TRBV7-2 and TRBJ1-5; unclear D gene. Germline CDR1 is SGHTA and CDR2 is FQGNSA. The CDR3 is made up of 14 amino acids. V was cut by 3 bases and J by 4 bases, with 10 bases left in between. In nucleotides, the CDR3 is TGTGCCAGCAGCTTGTTGAGAGAAAATCAGCCCCAGCATTTT. Translated: CASSLLRENQPQHF.

Many counts were recorded for this clonotype. The chain combines TRBV7-3 with TRBJ2-1; 8 nucleotides align to TRBD2. This CDR3 comprises 15 residues. The ends lost 0 bases at V and 5 bases at J; junction bases unmatched: 3. Germline V gives CDR1 SGHTA, CDR2 FQGTGA. This CDR3 is CASSLTSGTHNEQFF. In nucleotides, the CDR3 is TGTGCCAGCAGCTTAACTAGCGGGACCCACAATGAGCAGTTCTTC.

In this sample, this clonotype turned up a few times. The chain couples TRBV27 to TRBJ2-1, with D possibly matching TRBD2 (7 bases). The CDR3 spans 16 residues. V lost 8 bases to trimming and J lost 0 bases, with 17 bases between them. Germline V lookup: CDR1 MNHEY, CDR2 SMNVEV (reference sequence). The CDR3 DNA is TGTGCCAGCCCTGAGGCGGGGGCGACCTCCTACAATGAGCAGTTCTTC. It encodes CASPEAGATSYNEQFF.

At least ten counts were recorded for this clonotype. CDR3 DNA sequence: TGCAGTGCTAGAGATAGGGCTAGCGGGAGCGGCACCGGGGAGCTGTTTTTT. Its protein product is CSARDRASGSGTGELFF. V and J are TRBV20-1 and TRBJ2-2; 10 bases agree with TRBD2. The V gene's germline CDR1 is DFQATT and CDR2 SNEGSKA (reference sequence). There are 17 residues in the CDR3. The J segment lost 4 bases and the V segment lost 0 bases, leaving 8 bases of the junction unmatched.

This clonotype occurred many times. The chain combines TRBV5-6 with TRBJ2-5; D is unresolved. Trimming removed 4 bases from V and 7 bases from J, with 11 bases in between. Germline V CDR1 and CDR2: SGHDT, YYEEEE. This CDR3 contains 12 residues. The CDR3 spells CASSLQVGTQYF. CDR3 DNA: TGTGCCAGCAGCCTCCAGGTCGGGACCCAGTACTTC.

DNA for the CDR3: TGTGCCAGCAGTTTAGGATATAGGGGGCTGGCCGACCAGTACTTC. It encodes CASSLGYRGLADQYF. This chain links TRBV12-3 or TRBV12-4 with TRBJ2-7, with 7 bases that match TRBD1. The V gene end was trimmed by 1 base and the J gene end by 10 bases; junction bases not matched to a gene: 13. The CDR3 contains 15 residues.

There are many counts of this clonotype. This chain connects TRBV4-2 to TRBJ2-5; D perhaps matches TRBD2 (6 bases). This CDR3 is 15 amino acids long. Germline loops: CDR1 LGHNA, CDR2 YNFKEQ. The V and J ends lost 2 bases and 5 bases respectively, with 15 bases between them. In DNA form, the CDR3 reads TGTGCCAGCAGCCAAAGTTCTGTCGGGGGTGAGACCCAGTACTTC. Its translation is CASSQSSVGGETQYF.

The chain couples TRBV25-1 to TRBJ2-7; possible D gene TRBD1, 6 bases. CDR1 is MGHDK, CDR2 SYGVNS, per germline. This CDR3 is built from 14 residues. Between the trimmed V and J ends, which lost 6 bases and 4 bases, there was a span of 16 bases. The CDR3 sequence: CASSLSGAPYEQYF. The DNA for the CDR3 is TGTGCCAGCAGCCTATCAGGGGCTCCTTACGAGCAGTACTTC.

This clonotype was recorded a few times. This rearrangement joins TRBV11-2 to TRBJ2-3, with D unclear. The V and J ends lost 0 bases and 9 bases respectively, with 7 bases between them. The length of the CDR3 is 12 residues. CDR1 and CDR2 (germline): SGHAT, FQNNGV. The CDR3 DNA reads TGTGCCAGCAGCTTAGATCTGGGGACGCAGTATTTT. Its protein is CASSLDLGTQYF.

This clonotype showed up many times. V is TRBV11-2 and J is TRBJ2-7, with 8 bases that match TRBD1. This CDR3 is built from 13 residues. Germline V CDR1 and CDR2: SGHAT, FQNNGV. Trimming cost V 4 bases and J 3 bases; bases outside gene matches: 2. The DNA of the CDR3 is TGTGCCAGCAGCTATACAGGGGGCTACGAGCAGTACTTC. Translation gives CASSYTGGYEQYF.